This TCR beta chain was obtained from a study of brain T cells in children with intractable seizures. The study, taken as a whole, reports: Pre-surgery blood may have been undersampled, hiding some clones.

Turning to this clone: Its target is not known.

CDR1 and CDR2 (germline): MDHEN, SYDVKM. The CDR3 totals 16 residues. V was clipped by 3 bases and J by 4 bases, with 16 bases between them. Time point denoted: blood from clinic visit 5 months post-surgery; TSC patient then seizure free. Surgery cases with the highest brain T cell transcript signatures were chosen for sequencing. Clones were sequenced by immunoSEQ multiplex PCR, and TCRdb holds only the in-frame ones, with some missing. The repertoire holds 300,000 to 400,000 clones, with about 93% as singletons. The chain links TRBV28 to TRBJ1-5, with a tentative D call TRBD1 (6 bases). Sequences were derived from peripheral blood, sampled roughly 5 months after surgery. This clonotype originated in a boy in the first two years of life with tuberous sclerosis and intractable seizures. CDR3 coding DNA: TGTGCCAGCAGTTTCCTTGGGGGCCTGGGGAATCAGCCCCAGCATTTT. It encodes CASSFLGGLGNQPQHF.